The clone carrying this TCR beta chain was counted between two and nine times. Its target is unknown. The assay was immunoSEQ multiplex PCR, and TCRdb's table has in-frame clones only and misses some. The sample gives tens of thousands of clones, 79% of which show up once; about 9.1% is in the top ten. This record comes from a study of radiotherapy plus CTLA-4 blockade in lung cancer. Study outcomes and limitations: Clones of tumor-derived TCRs expanded in blood after radiotherapy plus ipilimumab.

The ends were cut back, 5 bases at V and 0 bases at J, with 11 bases in the middle. The CDR3 is 15 residues long. Germline V gene data show CDR1 as SEHNR and CDR2 as FQNEAQ (reference sequence). Here the sequenced sample was peripheral blood, taken from a patient treated with radiotherapy plus ipilimumab. V and J are TRBV7-9 and TRBJ2-1; the D call may be TRBD1 or TRBD2 (6 bases each). The source is a human donor with non-small cell lung cancer who had a complete response to radiotherapy plus ipilimumab. The CDR3 loop is CASSDGGSSYNEQFF. The DNA of the CDR3 is TGTGCCAGCAGCGACGGGGGCAGCTCCTACAATGAGCAGTTCTTC. The full variable domain, completed using reference TRBV7-9 and TRBJ2-1, is DTGVSQNPRHKITKRGQNVTFRCDPISEHNRLYWYRQTLGQGPEFLTYFQNEAQLEKSRLLSDRFSAERPKGSFSTLEIQRTEQGDSAMYLCASSDGGSSYNEQFFGPGTRLTVL.